This TCR beta chain was identified during a study of control samples from healthy donors and cancer patients. TCRdb's table, derived via immunoSEQ multiplex PCR, lists solely in-frame clones and lacks some. This sample has over 200,000 clones; almost 85% occur once, and the top ten carry about an eighth. Sequences were obtained from PBMCs. This receptor was identified in a woman aged 55-69 years with lung cancer.

The CDR3 is CASRIAGAGTEQYF. The CDR3 nucleotides read TGTGCCAGCAGGATAGCGGGAGCGGGTACTGAGCAGTACTTC. V usage is TRBV2 and J usage is TRBJ2-7; 9 nucleotides align to TRBD2. This CDR3 is built from 14 residues. J was trimmed by 7 bases and V by 6 bases; bases with no gene match: 10. The germline CDR1 and CDR2 sequences are SNHLY and FYNNEI.